One sample yielded the 12 T cell receptor beta chains listed below, sequenced in a study of blood T cell repertoires in COVID-19. Method: immunoSEQ multiplex PCR; TCRdb's copy keeps in-frame clones and lacks some. The repertoire consists of 200,000 to 250,000 clones, with roughly 89% occurring once and the leading ten covering 5.5% to 7.5%. The source material was PBMCs or T cells enriched from blood (not recorded which). Source of these receptors: a woman aged 40-49 years who had recovered from COVID-19.

The chain uses TRBV24-1 and TRBJ2-7; D remains ambiguous. The CDR3 spans 17 residues. Germline CDR1 is KGHDR and CDR2 is SFDVKD. The ends were cut back, 0 bases at V and 0 bases at J, with 14 bases in the middle. CDR3 bases: TGTGCCACCAGTGATTTGGGGCCAGCACCGAGCTCCTACGAGCAGTACGTC. Translation gives CATSDLGPAPSSYEQYV.

This chain connects TRBV28 to TRBJ2-7; D call uncertain. Germline CDR1 MDHEN, CDR2 SYDVKM. The CDR3 runs to 12 residues. V was pared by 3 bases and J by 0 bases, with 3 bases between. CDR3 residues: CASSFSSYEQYF. The CDR3 DNA is TGTGCCAGCAGTTTCAGCTCCTACGAGCAGTACTTC.

The chain uses TRBV6-2 or TRBV6-3 and TRBJ2-1; 8 nucleotides match TRBD2. J lost 0 bases, V lost 0 bases, and 7 bases had no gene match. The CDR3 length is 18 residues. Germline-derived CDR1 and CDR2 are MNHEY and SVGEGT. CDR3 sequence (DNA): TGTGCCAGCAGTTACTCGATACGAAGCGGGAGCTCCTACAATGAGCAGTTCTTC. Translating it yields CASSYSIRSGSSYNEQFF.

V and J are TRBV5-1 and TRBJ2-7; TRBD2 matches 13 bases. CDR1 SGHRS and CDR2 YFSETQ come from the germline V gene. The CDR3 covers 14 residues. With V trimmed by 5 bases and J by 9 bases, 8 bases remained unmatched. CDR3 sequence reads: CASSGLAGELVQYF. DNA of the CDR3: TGCGCCAGCAGTGGACTAGCGGGAGAACTGGTGCAGTACTTC.

This chain links TRBV3-1 (or the pseudogene TRBV3-2) with TRBJ1-2, with 7 bases fitting TRBD1. Germline trimming cut 3 bases from V and 7 bases from J; bases unmatched to any gene: 8. The CDR3 extends over 14 amino acids. Germline V gives CDR1 LGHDT, CDR2 YNNKEL (reference sequence). CDR3 DNA sequence: TGTGCCAGCAGCCAGCAGACAGGGAAAAGTGGCTACACCTTC. Protein sequence: CASSQQTGKSGYTF.

There are a few counts of this clone. The DNA for the CDR3 is TGTGCCAGCTCACTACAGGGGGCGCGCACTGAAGCTTTCTTT. Translated: CASSLQGARTEAFF. The genes are TRBV18 and TRBJ1-1, with TRBD1 matching 9 bases. Germline V gene data show CDR1 as KGHSH and CDR2 as LQKENI. V shed 4 bases and J 4 bases; nucleotides not matched to a gene: 4. The CDR3 runs 14 residues.

V gene TRBV27 combines with J gene TRBJ2-7; 8 bases agree with TRBD1. V was clipped by 8 bases and J by 3 bases; unmatched bases: 12. Germline V CDR1 and CDR2: MNHEY, SMNVEV (reference sequence). The CDR3 runs to 15 residues. CDR3 nucleotide sequence: TGTGCCAGCGGCTTTTCCGGGACAGGTCTCTACGAGCAGTACTTC. Translation gives CASGFSGTGLYEQYF.

This clone has only a few counts. V gene TRBV7-9 combines with J gene TRBJ2-3; D remains unclear. Between the trimmed V and J ends, which lost 4 bases and 3 bases, there was a span of 17 bases. Germline CDR1 SEHNR, CDR2 FQNEAQ (reference sequence). CDR3 length: 16 residues. In nucleotides, the CDR3 is TGTGCCAGCAGCTCCATGGGCATCCTGTCGACAGATACGCAGTATTTT. Translated, it gives CASSSMGILSTDTQYF.

The J gene is TRBJ1-4, the V gene TRBV29-1, with a possible D match to TRBD1 (6 bases). CDR1 is SQVTM, CDR2 ANQGSEA, per germline. The CDR3 loop spans 14 amino acids. V was pared by 5 bases and J by 1 base, with 11 bases between. CDR3 amino acids: CSVTGMGTNEKLFF. CDR3 DNA: TGCAGCGTTACAGGGATGGGAACTAATGAAAAACTGTTTTTT.

The chain's CDR3 is CASSRGSYNEQFF. CDR3 in DNA: TGTGCCAGCAGTCGGGGGTCCTACAATGAGCAGTTCTTC. The chain couples TRBV6-4 to TRBJ2-1, with TRBD2 as a possible D gene (6 bases). V dropped 5 bases and J dropped 1 base, with 6 bases sitting between them. Germline V gene sequence: CDR1 MRHNA, CDR2 SNTAGT. This CDR3 contains 13 residues.

The chain couples TRBV18 to TRBJ1-1; D is uncertain. CDR3 length: 15 amino acids. CDR1 KGHSH and CDR2 LQKENI come from the germline V gene. Deletions cut 6 bases from V and 10 bases from J, with 24 bases between. The CDR3 spells CASSPLWSRNNVAFF. CDR3 bases: TGTGCCAGCTCCCCCCTCTGGTCCCGAAACAATGTAGCTTTCTTT.

The V gene is TRBV7-8, the J gene TRBJ2-7, with 7 bases aligning to TRBD1. V gave up 2 bases and J gave up 3 bases; unmatched junction bases: 7. The germline gives CDR1 SGHVS, CDR2 FQNEAQ. The length of the CDR3 is 15 residues. CDR3 sequence reads: CASSLRTTGFYEQYV. The CDR3 nucleotides are TGTGCCAGCAGCTTACGGACGACAGGGTTCTACGAGCAGTACGTC.